This is a list of T cell receptor beta chains from one sample in a study of cytotoxic CD8 clonotypes in ibrutinib-treated CLL. Using immunoSEQ multiplex PCR, the repertoire was profiled, and TCRdb retains in-frame clones only, with some absent. The sample lists 100,000 or so clones; 58% were seen once. This material consisted of PBMCs, taken after 24 months of ibrutinib treatment. Source of these receptors: a human donor with chronic lymphocytic leukemia. The CDR3 runs from the conserved cysteine through the conserved F or W. Fields, in order: clone size, D gene, V gene, J gene, CDR3 DNA, CDR3 protein. A D gene is named only where the DNA matches it firmly. Expanded clones get a size class; other rows say once, few or many, or leave the size out.

-,-,TRBV5-5,TRBJ2-5,TGTGCCAGCAGCTTTTATTCCAGGGGAGACCAAGAGACCCAGTACTTC,CASSFYSRGDQETQYF
once,-,TRBV25-1,TRBJ2-7,TGTGCCAGCAGTGAATTGGCTGGGGACACCTCCTACGAGCAGTACTTC,CASSELAGDTSYEQYF
few,-,TRBV4-2,TRBJ2-6,TGTGCCAGCAGCCAAGATCGTAGGTACAGGAGGGAAGACTCTGGGGCCAACGTCCTGACTTTC,CASSQDRRYRREDSGANVLTF
-,-,TRBV15,TRBJ2-7,TGTGCCACCAGCCCAAGGGGGGTTAGCTCCTACGAGCAGTACTTC,CATSPRGVSSYEQYF
-,-,TRBV5-1,TRBJ2-1,TGCGCCAGCACACTGGACGGCGCCTACAATGAGCAGTTCTTC,CASTLDGAYNEQFF
-,-,TRBV28,TRBJ1-6,TGTGCCAGCAGTTTACTTGGAGGGGGGGTTCCCCTCCACTTT,CASSLLGGGVPLHF
-,TRBD1,TRBV4-2,TRBJ2-3,TGTGCCAGCAGCCTGCGCCCGGGACAGGCGATATTAGATACGCAGTATTTT,CASSLRPGQAILDTQYF
-,-,TRBV19,TRBJ1-4,TGTGCCAGCGGACAAGGAGGGCAAAAACTGTTTTTT,CASGQGGQKLFF
-,-,TRBV19,TRBJ2-1,TGTGCCAGTAGTATGGCAGGGGCCCGGGAGATCTTC,CASSMAGAREIF
-,-,TRBV21-1,TRBJ1-2,TGTGCCAGCAGCAAAGCGGAGACAGGCTATGGCTACACCTTC,CASSKAETGYGYTF
-,-,TRBV7-2,TRBJ1-1,TGTGCCAGCAGCTTAGTAGCAGAGGGGAACACTGAAGCTTTCTTT,CASSLVAEGNTEAFF
-,-,TRBV4-3,TRBJ2-7,TGCGCCAGCAGCCGAACGGGCAGCTCCTACGAGCAGTACTTC,CASSRTGSSYEQYF
-,-,TRBV30,TRBJ2-1,TGTGCCTGGAGGTCGAGGGATGCGGGGTACAATGAGCAGTTCTTC,CAWRSRDAGYNEQFF
-,-,TRBV7-9,TRBJ1-1,TGTGCCAGCAGCCCACCTGGGGTCGCCACTGAAGCTTTCTTT,CASSPPGVATEAFF
-,TRBD1,TRBV7-2,TRBJ1-2,TGTGCCAGCAGCTCCCCCCCTCGCAGGGGGCGAGATGGCTACACCTTC,CASSSPPRRGRDGYTF
-,-,TRBV25-1,TRBJ2-7,TGTGCCAGCAGTGTTCCGGGTATGATCGGGTACGAGCAGTACTTC,CASSVPGMIGYEQYF
few,-,TRBV13,TRBJ2-2,TGTGCCAGCAGCTTAGGGGGGAAGGCCGGGGAGCTGTTTTTT,CASSLGGKAGELFF
-,-,TRBV20-1,TRBJ2-7,TGCAGTGCTAGTATCGCCTACGAGCAGTACTTC,CSASIAYEQYF
-,-,TRBV9,TRBJ1-2,TGTGCCAGCAGCGGCACAGGGTGGTCCTATGGCTACACCTTC,CASSGTGWSYGYTF
-,-,TRBV15,TRBJ2-1,TGTGCCACCAGCAGATCAATCGAGGATGAGCAGTTCTTC,CATSRSIEDEQFF
-,-,TRBV29-1,TRBJ1-3,TGCAGCGTTCTCGACAACTCTGGAAACACCATATATTTT,CSVLDNSGNTIYF
-,-,TRBV5-4,TRBJ2-2,TGTGCCAGCAGCTTGGCCGGGACTTCCTACACCGGGGAGCTGTTTTTT,CASSLAGTSYTGELFF
-,-,TRBV30,TRBJ1-5,TGTGCCTGGAGTACCGGGGGCAACAATCAGCCCCAGCATTTT,CAWSTGGNNQPQHF
once,TRBD1,TRBV11-1,TRBJ2-4,TGTGCCAGCAGCTTAGAAACAGGGGCAAACATTCAGTACTTC,CASSLETGANIQYF
-,-,TRBV18,TRBJ2-7,TGTGCCAGCTCACCAACCGGAGGAGTGGGCGAGCAGTACTTC,CASSPTGGVGEQYF
-,TRBD2,TRBV4-1,TRBJ2-5,TGCGCCAGCAGCCAAGGGCGAACTAGCGGGCAAGAGACCCAGTACTTC,CASSQGRTSGQETQYF
-,-,TRBV29-1,TRBJ2-5,TGCAGCGTTGAGGAAGGGTTCAAGACCCAGTACTTC,CSVEEGFKTQYF
few,TRBD1,TRBV19,TRBJ2-7,TGTGCCAGTAGTTTGACAGGGGGCTACGAGCAGTACTTC,CASSLTGGYEQYF
few,-,TRBV4-1,TRBJ2-3,TGCGCCAGCAGCCAAGATCAGGCAGGCCGTAGCACAGATACGCAGTATTTT,CASSQDQAGRSTDTQYF
-,TRBD2,TRBV10-3,TRBJ2-5,TGTGCCATCAGTGACGGGCTAGCGGGGGTAGAGACCCAGTACTTC,CAISDGLAGVETQYF
-,-,TRBV13,TRBJ2-1,TGTGCCAGCAGCATGGGCCAATTGGACAATGAGCAGTTCTTC,CASSMGQLDNEQFF
once,-,TRBV25-1,TRBJ2-4,TGTGCCAGCAGTGATCCTGGACAACAAGCCAAAAACATTCAGTACTTC,CASSDPGQQAKNIQYF
-,TRBD2,TRBV4-2,TRBJ2-3,TGTGCCAGCAGCCAATCCCAGGGAGGGGGCACAGATACGCAGTATTTT,CASSQSQGGGTDTQYF
-,TRBD1,TRBV5-1,TRBJ2-7,TGCGCCAGCAGCCCACAGGGGGACTACGAGCAGTACTTC,CASSPQGDYEQYF
-,TRBD1,TRBV30,TRBJ1-6,TGTGCCTGGAGTCCACAGGGGGCTGGTAATTCACCCCTCCACTTT,CAWSPQGAGNSPLHF
-,-,TRBV6-1,TRBJ1-4,TGTGCCAGCAGTGAATTAACGCAAAAACTGTTTTTT,CASSELTQKLFF
-,TRBD2,TRBV6-6,TRBJ2-2,TGTGCCAGCAGTTCTGCGGGGGGGACCGGGGAGCTGTTTTTT,CASSSAGGTGELFF
-,-,TRBV4-1,TRBJ1-1,TGCGCCAGCAGCCAAGTAGGGAGGGTTGATAGAGCTTTCTTT,CASSQVGRVDRAFF
few,-,TRBV6-1,TRBJ1-2,TGTGCCAGCAGTCACGGAGAGTATGGCTACACCTTC,CASSHGEYGYTF
-,-,TRBV6-1,TRBJ2-1,TGTGCCAGCGGGGTGGAGGGCGGCAAGATTGAGCAGTTCTTC,CASGVEGGKIEQFF